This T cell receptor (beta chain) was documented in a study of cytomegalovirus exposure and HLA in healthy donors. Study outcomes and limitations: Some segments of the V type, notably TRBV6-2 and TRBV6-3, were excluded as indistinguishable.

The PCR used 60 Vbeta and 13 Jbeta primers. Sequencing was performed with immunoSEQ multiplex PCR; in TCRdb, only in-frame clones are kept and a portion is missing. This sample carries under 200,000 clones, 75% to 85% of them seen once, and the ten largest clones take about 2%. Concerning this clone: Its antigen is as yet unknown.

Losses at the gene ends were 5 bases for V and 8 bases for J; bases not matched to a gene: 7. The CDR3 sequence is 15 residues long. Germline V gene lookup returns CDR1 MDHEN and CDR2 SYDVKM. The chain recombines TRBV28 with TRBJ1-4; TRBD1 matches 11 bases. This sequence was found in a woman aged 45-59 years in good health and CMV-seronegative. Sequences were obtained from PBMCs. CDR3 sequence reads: CASSLGTGGKEKLFF. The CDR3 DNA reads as TGTGCCAGCAGTCTAGGGACAGGGGGTAAGGAAAAACTGTTTTTT.